This T cell receptor (beta chain) was sequenced during a study of CD8 T cells in Susac syndrome. RNA totalling roughly 0.5 to 1 ug underwent reverse transcription with random hexamers. TCR beta CDR3 was amplified by immunoSEQ covering 54 Vbeta and 13 Jbeta. TCRdb reprocessed the immunoSEQ multiplex PCR reads via MiXCR and lists one record per CDR3 protein. The sample includes more than 75,000 distinct CDR3 sequences, approximately 95% of them seen just once. Whole-study results and caveats: The authors acknowledged that the study's TCR sequencing and HLA analysis involved relatively few individuals.

A word on this clonotype: What it binds is unknown.

Sequencing of TCR beta covered CD8+ and CD4+ T cells obtained from blood. Sequenced: CD8+ T cells from PBMCs. This receptor was obtained from a human donor in good health.

Written as DNA, the CDR3 is TGTGCCAGCAGTTACCCACAGGGACCCTACACCTTC. Its protein is CASSYPQGPYTF. This chain joins TRBV6-5 and TRBJ1-2; weak D call: TRBD1 (6 bases). V lost 2 bases, J lost 10 bases, and 11 bases lay in between. The CDR3 length is 12 residues. CDR1 is MNHEY and CDR2 is SVGAGI in the germline V gene.